The rows below give T cell receptor beta chains drawn from one sample of a study of CD8 T cells in ankylosing spondylitis. Via MiXCR, TCRdb re-called the 5' RACE reads, giving one row per CDR3 protein. This table has about 350,000 distinct CDR3 sequences, roughly 22% appearing once. The sample taken for sequencing was blood, either unsorted or a sorted T cell fraction (not recorded which). The receptors shown here come from a male donor with ankylosing spondylitis or in good health (not recorded which). The CDR3 runs from the conserved cysteine through the conserved F or W. Fields, in order: CDR3 protein, CDR3 DNA, clone size, V gene, J gene, D gene. A D gene is named only where the DNA matches it firmly. Some rows have no size entry. The others give once, few or many, or a class for an expanded clone.

CDR3: CASRGISLQGRGGLVELFF
DNA: TGTGCCAGCAGAGGAATTTCCCTACAGGGAAGGGGGGGCCTAGTCGAGCTGTTTTTT
size: -
V: TRBV2
J: TRBJ2-2
D: -

CDR3: CASSIPLNEQFF
DNA: TGTGCCAGTAGTATTCCCCTCAATGAGCAGTTCTTC
size: few
V: TRBV19
J: TRBJ2-1
D: -

CDR3: CASRGQGDVKLFF
DNA: TGTGCCAGCAGGGGACAGGGAGATGTAAAACTGTTTTTT
size: -
V: TRBV7-9
J: TRBJ1-4
D: TRBD1

CDR3: CSASFSGASTDTQYF
DNA: TGCAGTGCTAGCTTTAGCGGGGCAAGCACAGATACGCAGTATTTT
size: many
V: TRBV20-1
J: TRBJ2-3
D: TRBD2

CDR3: CASSGISTEQFF
DNA: TGTGCCAGCAGTGGCATATCTACTGAGCAGTTCTTC
size: -
V: TRBV6-1
J: TRBJ2-1
D: -

CDR3: CASSDGGGQYNEQFF
DNA: TGTGCCAGCAGTGATGGGGGGGGCCAATACAATGAGCAGTTCTTC
size: -
V: TRBV6-1
J: TRBJ2-1
D: -

CDR3: CSVDSGLLSTSTDTQYF
DNA: TGCAGCGTTGATTCGGGACTACTGTCAACTAGCACAGATACGCAGTATTTT
size: few
V: TRBV29-1
J: TRBJ2-3
D: TRBD2

CDR3: CASSVQQLSSYNEQFF
DNA: TGTGCCAGCAGCGTCCAACAGCTCAGCTCCTACAATGAGCAGTTCTTC
size: once
V: TRBV9
J: TRBJ2-1
D: -

CDR3: CASSYRSSYEQYF
DNA: TGTGCCAGCAGTTATAGAAGCTCCTACGAGCAGTACTTC
size: many
V: TRBV27
J: TRBJ2-7
D: -

CDR3: CASSEESGLAGVIDTQYF
DNA: TGTGCCAGCAGTGAAGAATCTGGACTAGCGGGGGTGATAGATACGCAGTATTTT
size: few
V: TRBV27
J: TRBJ2-3
D: TRBD2

CDR3: CASTSYLSYEQYF
DNA: TGTGCCAGCACCAGCTACCTCTCCTACGAGCAGTACTTC
size: many
V: TRBV12-3/TRBV12-4
J: TRBJ2-7
D: -

CDR3: CASSSPQGGGETQYF
DNA: TGTGCCAGCAGTTCCCCCCAGGGGGGAGGTGAGACCCAGTACTTC
size: few
V: TRBV12-3/TRBV12-4
J: TRBJ2-5
D: -

CDR3: CASSGTSGGYEQYF
DNA: TGTGCCAGCAGTGGGACTAGCGGGGGTTACGAGCAGTACTTC
size: few
V: TRBV12-3/TRBV12-4
J: TRBJ2-7
D: TRBD2

CDR3: CASRGEELFF
DNA: TGTGCCAGCCGGGGTGAGGAACTGTTTTTT
size: medium-sized
V: TRBV6-6
J: TRBJ1-4
D: -

CDR3: CAWSVGHMNTEAFF
DNA: TGTGCCTGGAGTGTAGGACACATGAACACTGAAGCTTTCTTT
size: few
V: TRBV30
J: TRBJ1-1
D: -

CDR3: CASNPGQQSTDTQYF
DNA: TGTGCCAGCAACCCGGGACAGCAAAGCACAGATACGCAGTATTTT
size: few
V: TRBV11-1
J: TRBJ2-3
D: TRBD1

CDR3: CASSTGTGAITGELFF
DNA: TGTGCCAGCAGTACGGGGACAGGGGCGATCACCGGGGAGCTGTTTTTT
size: -
V: TRBV6-1
J: TRBJ2-2
D: TRBD1

CDR3: CASSKDGPGEAHLAGANVLTF
DNA: TGTGCCAGCAGCAAAGATGGGCCAGGGGAGGCCCATCTGGCTGGGGCCAACGTCCTGACTTTC
size: once
V: TRBV21-1
J: TRBJ2-6
D: -

CDR3: CATSRLDNSYNEQFF
DNA: TGTGCCACCAGCAGACTGGACAACTCCTACAATGAGCAGTTCTTC
size: few
V: TRBV15
J: TRBJ2-1
D: -

CDR3: CASSPPPTSGSSYNEQFF
DNA: TGTGCCAGCAGCCCACCCCCGACTAGCGGGAGCTCCTACAATGAGCAGTTCTTC
size: once
V: TRBV11-1
J: TRBJ2-1
D: TRBD2

CDR3: CASSPAGTNTGELFF
DNA: TGTGCCAGCAGCCCGGCGGGGACGAACACCGGGGAGCTGTTTTTT
size: -
V: TRBV7-9
J: TRBJ2-2
D: -

CDR3: CASSLSDEKLFF
DNA: TGTGCCAGCAGCTTGTCGGACGAAAAACTGTTTTTT
size: many
V: TRBV5-6
J: TRBJ1-4
D: -

CDR3: CAISGHPYEQYF
DNA: TGTGCCATCAGTGGACACCCCTACGAGCAGTACTTC
size: -
V: TRBV10-3
J: TRBJ2-7
D: -

CDR3: CASAVGSEQYF
DNA: TGCGCCAGCGCCGTTGGGTCCGAGCAGTACTTC
size: -
V: TRBV4-1
J: TRBJ2-7
D: -

CDR3: CAISTSTSGGPTFEQYF
DNA: TGTGCCATCAGTACTTCGACTAGCGGGGGGCCAACATTCGAGCAGTACTTC
size: -
V: TRBV10-3
J: TRBJ2-7
D: TRBD2

CDR3: CASSFAGMGTDTQYF
DNA: TGTGCCAGCAGCTTTGCGGGGATGGGGACAGATACGCAGTATTTT
size: -
V: TRBV7-9
J: TRBJ2-3
D: -

CDR3: CASSFVAGTGELFF
DNA: TGTGCCAGCAGTTTCGTCGCAGGAACCGGGGAGCTGTTTTTT
size: many
V: TRBV12-3/TRBV12-4
J: TRBJ2-2
D: -

CDR3: CASSLGGGHYGYTF
DNA: TGTGCCAGCAGTTTAGGGGGTGGTCACTATGGCTACACCTTC
size: many
V: TRBV12-3/TRBV12-4
J: TRBJ1-2
D: -

CDR3: CASTGFHEQYF
DNA: TGTGCCAGCACTGGGTTCCACGAGCAGTACTTC
size: -
V: TRBV2
J: TRBJ2-7
D: -

CDR3: CASSPGLTPYEQYF
DNA: TGCGCCAGCAGCCCCGGACTGACTCCCTACGAGCAGTACTTC
size: few
V: TRBV4-1
J: TRBJ2-7
D: -

CDR3: CASSFRTDLGYEQYF
DNA: TGTGCCAGCAGCTTTAGGACAGATCTGGGCTACGAGCAGTACTTC
size: -
V: TRBV7-9
J: TRBJ2-7
D: -

CDR3: CASSVTSQGSYEQYF
DNA: TGTGCCAGCAGCGTAACGTCACAGGGCTCCTACGAGCAGTACTTC
size: -
V: TRBV21-1
J: TRBJ2-7
D: -

CDR3: CASSLTSVNWETQYF
DNA: TGTGCCAGCAGTTTGACTAGCGTTAATTGGGAGACCCAGTACTTC
size: -
V: TRBV28
J: TRBJ2-5
D: TRBD2

CDR3: CAISEDNNEQFF
DNA: TGTGCCATCAGCGAAGACAACAATGAGCAGTTCTTC
size: -
V: TRBV10-3
J: TRBJ2-1
D: -

CDR3: CSVPTGSGYEQYF
DNA: TGCAGCGTCCCCACGGGAAGCGGCTACGAGCAGTACTTC
size: -
V: TRBV29-1
J: TRBJ2-7
D: -

CDR3: CASSQEGGSSYNEQFF
DNA: TGCGCCAGCAGCCAAGAGGGGGGAAGCTCCTACAATGAGCAGTTCTTC
size: few
V: TRBV4-1
J: TRBJ2-1
D: -

CDR3: CASSLGWRPGDEQYF
DNA: TGTGCCAGCAGCTTAGGATGGAGGCCGGGGGACGAGCAGTACTTC
size: -
V: TRBV7-2
J: TRBJ2-7
D: -

CDR3: CSSGKYTVETQQFF
DNA: TGCAGTTCTGGGAAATATACTGTGGAAACTCAGCAGTTCTTC
size: few
V: TRBV20-1
J: TRBJ2-1
D: -

CDR3: CASSEMVAVEPLHF
DNA: TGTGCCAGCAGTGAGATGGTGGCAGTGGAACCCCTCCACTTT
size: few
V: TRBV6-1
J: TRBJ1-6
D: -

CDR3: CASSPRLGTEAFF
DNA: TGTGCCAGCAGCCCCCGGCTCGGCACTGAAGCTTTCTTT
size: few
V: TRBV7-9
J: TRBJ1-1
D: -

CDR3: CASSPGLRGHPNEKLFF
DNA: TGTGCCAGCAGCCCCGGGTTGCGGGGACACCCTAATGAAAAACTGTTTTTT
size: few
V: TRBV11-2
J: TRBJ1-4
D: -